This T cell receptor beta chain appears in the sequencing data of a study of CD8 T cells in ankylosing spondylitis. General study points: A number of the motif variants had already been described in reactive arthritis synovial fluid and blood. Characteristic, it appeared, of ankylosing spondylitis blood was a TCR beta motif of fewer than 10 highly homologous variants. Researchers reportedly found disease-linked clones significantly enriched in matched ankylosing spondylitis synovial fluid.

About this clonotype: Its target is unknown.

Each TCR beta library was made by quantitative 5'-RACE that incorporated molecular barcodes. TCRdb ran MiXCR on the 5' RACE reads and lists one entry per CDR3 protein. The data show 340,000 or so distinct CDR3 sequences, about 15% seen once. Germline-derived CDR1 and CDR2 are SGHAT and FQNNGV. This CDR3 has 15 amino acids. V was trimmed by 0 bases and J by 3 bases, leaving 10 bases between them. Sequencing was carried out using blood, either unsorted or a sorted T cell fraction (not recorded which). The source is a male donor with ankylosing spondylitis or in good health (not recorded which). The V and J genes are TRBV11-2 and TRBJ2-3, with D perhaps matching TRBD2 (6 bases). The CDR3: CASSLDTGATDTQYF. In DNA, the CDR3 is TGTGCCAGCAGCTTAGATACGGGAGCAACAGATACGCAGTATTTT. Looking up the rest from reference TRBV11-2 and TRBJ2-3 gives the full variable domain: EAGVAQSPRYKIIEKRQSVAFWCNPISGHATLYWYQQILGQGPKLLIQFQNNGVVDDSQLPKDRFSAERLKGVDSTLKIQPAKLEDSAVYLCASSLDTGATDTQYFGPGTRLTVL.